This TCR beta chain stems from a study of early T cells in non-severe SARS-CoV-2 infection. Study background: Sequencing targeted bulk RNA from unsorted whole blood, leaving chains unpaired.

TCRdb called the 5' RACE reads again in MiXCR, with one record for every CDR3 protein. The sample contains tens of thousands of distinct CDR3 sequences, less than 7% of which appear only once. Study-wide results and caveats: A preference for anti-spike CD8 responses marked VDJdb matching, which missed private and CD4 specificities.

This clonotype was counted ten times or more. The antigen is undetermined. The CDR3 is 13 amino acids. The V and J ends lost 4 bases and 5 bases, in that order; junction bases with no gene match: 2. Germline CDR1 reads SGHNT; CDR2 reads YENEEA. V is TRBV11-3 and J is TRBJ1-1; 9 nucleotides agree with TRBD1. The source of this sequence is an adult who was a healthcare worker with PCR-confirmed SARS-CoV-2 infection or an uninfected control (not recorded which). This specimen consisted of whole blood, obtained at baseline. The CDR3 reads CASSSGTGTEAFF. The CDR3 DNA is TGTGCCAGCAGCTCCGGGACAGGGACTGAAGCTTTCTTT.